This T cell receptor beta chain is drawn from a study of CD8 T cells in acute hepatitis C reinfection. Overall study results and limits: Overrepresentation in the naive pool did not explain the preferential TRBV04 and TRBV06 usage seen in all groups.

This table comes from immunoSEQ multiplex PCR, and its TCRdb copy is limited to in-frame clones, with some not included. The sample holds about 38,000 clones, 87% seen once. As regards this clone: Antigen unknown.

The time point was: naive CD8 control sorted from an acute-time-point sample. Germline V gene lookup returns CDR1 MGHRA and CDR2 YSYEKL. V dropped 4 bases and J dropped 8 bases, with 9 bases sitting between them. This CDR3 has 12 residues. The origin of this receptor is a man aged 30 to 39 with chronic hepatitis C. The sequenced material came from naive CD8+ T cells from PBMCs. The J gene is TRBJ2-1, the V gene TRBV4-1; D may be TRBD1 (5 bases). The CDR3 region is CASSLDSYEQFF. The CDR3 coding sequence is TGCGCCAGCAGCCTTGACAGTTATGAGCAGTTCTTC.